Presented here are 25 T cell receptor beta chains from one specimen sequenced in a study of blood T cells in healthy people across ages. For the second PCR, which ran for about 7 to 12 cycles, a sample-barcoded 5' primer and a J-beta primer mix were used. TCRdb re-derived calls from the 5' RACE reads in MiXCR, one entry per CDR3 protein. Counted here are some 1.4 million distinct CDR3 sequences, about 40% occurring once; the ten biggest clones make up roughly 8.2%. The sequenced material came from blood. These receptors were obtained from a woman aged 18-29 years in good health.

The sample holds a few counts of this clonotype. The chain is built from TRBV7-8 and TRBJ2-5; D assignment may be TRBD1 or TRBD2 (6 bases each). Germline V gene data show CDR1 as SGHVS and CDR2 as FQNEAQ. The CDR3 extends over 15 amino acids. V dropped 8 bases and J dropped 0 bases, with 16 bases sitting between them. The CDR3 DNA reads TGTGCCAGCGGATTGCGGGACATATACCAAGAGACCCAGTACTTC. It specifies CASGLRDIYQETQYF.

The gene calls are TRBV7-2 and TRBJ1-2, with D maybe TRBD1 (5 bases). Germline values: CDR1 SGHTA, CDR2 FQGNSA. The CDR3 totals 14 residues. V lost 4 bases, J lost 2 bases, and 11 bases lay in between. Written as DNA, the CDR3 is TGTGCCAGCAGCTCAGAAGGGACCAACTATGGCTACACCTTC. This encodes CASSSEGTNYGYTF. Variable domain in full (rest from reference TRBV7-2 and TRBJ1-2): GAGVSQSPSNKVTEKGKDVELRCDPISGHTALYWYRQSLGQGLEFLIYFQGNSAPDKSGLPSDRFSAERTGGSVSTLTIQRTQQEDSAVYLCASSSEGTNYGYTFGSGTRLTVV.

There are a few counts of this clonotype. CDR3 bases: TGTGCCAGCAGCTTAGCTGGGCCAGTAGCCAAAAACATTCAGTACTTC. Translated: CASSLAGPVAKNIQYF. The chain combines TRBV7-2 with TRBJ2-4; no clear D. The germline gives CDR1 SGHTA, CDR2 FQGNSA. Trimming pared 0 bases from V and 0 bases from J, leaving 9 bases between. This CDR3 is built from 16 residues.

The rearrangement joins TRBV20-1 to TRBJ2-3; the match to TRBD2 covers 8 bases. The CDR3 sequence is 15 residues long. From germline, CDR1 is DFQATT and CDR2 SNEGSKA (reference sequence). V shed 4 bases, J shed 1 base, and the junction held 7 bases outside the gene matches. The CDR3 sequence is CSATGTSAGTDTQYF. DNA of the CDR3: TGCAGTGCTACTGGGACTAGTGCAGGCACAGATACGCAGTATTTT.

This clonotype was observed a handful of times. The rearrangement joins TRBV10-3 to TRBJ2-1; the D gene is possibly TRBD2 (6 bases). The germline gives CDR1 ENHRY, CDR2 SYGVKD. The CDR3 contains 13 residues. Trimming pared 3 bases from V and 6 bases from J, leaving 9 bases between. CDR3 sequence: CAISERDFNEQFF. CDR3 bases: TGTGCCATCAGTGAACGGGACTTCAATGAGCAGTTCTTC.

This clonotype occurred once. In DNA form, the CDR3 reads TGTGCCAGCAGCCCTATGAAAGCGGAGGATGAGCAGTTCTTC. This translates into CASSPMKAEDEQFF. The V call is TRBV7-9, the J call TRBJ2-1, with D perhaps matching TRBD2 (5 bases). The CDR3 runs to 14 residues. The V end was cut by 5 bases, the J end by 8 bases, with 16 bases between. From germline, CDR1 is SEHNR and CDR2 FQNEAQ (reference sequence).

The rearrangement links TRBV28 to TRBJ1-1, with a tentative D call TRBD1 (6 bases). Trimming pared 3 bases from V and 5 bases from J, leaving 13 bases between. The CDR3 length is 14 residues. Germline V lookup: CDR1 MDHEN, CDR2 SYDVKM. The CDR3 bases are TGTGCCAGCAGTTTCTTAGCAGGGGTGACTGAAGCTTTCTTT. Translated: CASSFLAGVTEAFF.

The chain carries TRBV5-1 and TRBJ1-4; D is unresolved. V gave up 0 bases and J gave up 0 bases, with 18 bases separating them. The germline CDR1 and CDR2 sequences are SGHRS and YFSETQ. The CDR3 extends over 19 amino acids. The CDR3 coding sequence is TGCGCCAGCAGCTTGGCAGTGGACGGTATAATTGCAACTAATGAAAAACTGTTTTTT. Amino acid sequence: CASSLAVDGIIATNEKLFF.

CDR3 sequence: CSARDEGLAGWGNNEQFF. CDR3 nucleotide sequence: TGCAGTGCTAGAGATGAAGGACTAGCGGGATGGGGGAACAATGAGCAGTTCTTC. The chain employs TRBV20-1 and TRBJ2-1; TRBD2 matches 12 bases. V lost 0 bases to trimming and J lost 5 bases; unmatched junction nucleotides: 11. CDR1 DFQATT and CDR2 SNEGSKA come from the germline V gene (reference sequence). The CDR3 has 18 residues.

The chain joins TRBV27 to TRBJ2-7, with D unclear. Between the trimmed V and J ends, which lost 5 bases and 3 bases, there was a span of 11 bases. The CDR3 extends over 13 amino acids. The V gene's germline CDR1 is MNHEY and CDR2 SMNVEV (reference sequence). The CDR3 loop is CASSGYGDYEQYF. Written as DNA, the CDR3 is TGTGCCAGCAGTGGTTATGGGGACTACGAGCAGTACTTC.

The V and J genes are TRBV4-1 and TRBJ1-2; 7 bases are a match to TRBD1. Trimming took 1 base from V and 4 from J; bases not matched to a gene: 6. Germline V gives CDR1 MGHRA, CDR2 YSYEKL. The CDR3 runs 15 residues. In DNA form, the CDR3 reads TGCGCCAGCAGCCAAGGAACAGGGGTGGGCTATGGCTACACCTTC. This translates into CASSQGTGVGYGYTF.

The V gene is TRBV6-1, the J gene TRBJ2-1; D is ambiguous. The last part of the DNA fits TRBJ2-7 better; the J call may be wrong. CDR1 and CDR2 (germline): MNHNS, SASEGT. CDR3 length: 11 residues. CDR3: CASTNFNEQYF. CDR3 coding DNA: TGTGCCAGCACTAACTTCAATGAGCAGTACTTC.

Only a few counts were recorded for this clonotype. The chain uses TRBV14 and TRBJ2-1; TRBD2 matches 13 bases. CDR1 SGHDN and CDR2 FVKESK come from the germline V gene. The CDR3 length is 19 residues. J was trimmed by 9 bases and V by 1 base; bases with no gene match: 15. The CDR3 DNA reads as TGTGCCAGCAGCCAAGCCCCCACCACGACTAGCGGGAGGTCGGGTGAGCAGTTCTTC. This sequence encodes CASSQAPTTTSGRSGEQFF.

This clonotype appeared a few times. This rearrangement joins TRBV20-1 to TRBJ2-1; TRBD2 aligns across 11 bases. V shed 4 bases, J shed 9 bases, and the junction held 14 bases outside the gene matches. CDR1 and CDR2 (germline): DFQATT, SNEGSKA (reference sequence). This CDR3 is built from 16 residues. The CDR3 sequence: CSAKNSLAGGPGEQFF. The CDR3 bases are TGCAGTGCTAAGAACTCCTTAGCGGGGGGGCCAGGTGAGCAGTTCTTC.

This clonotype showed up just a few times. The chain is built from TRBV29-1 and TRBJ2-7; 8 bases fit TRBD2. Germline V CDR1 and CDR2: SQVTM, ANQGSEA. After removal of 6 bases from V and 2 bases from J, the junction contained 6 bases not matched to a gene. This CDR3 comprises 13 residues. The CDR3: CSVRAGGTYEQYF. The CDR3 nucleotides are TGCAGCGTCCGGGCGGGGGGTACCTACGAGCAGTACTTC.

This chain links TRBV20-1 with TRBJ2-4; 12 bases are shared with TRBD2. This CDR3 region has 16 residues. Germline CDR1 reads DFQATT; CDR2 reads SNEGSKA (reference sequence). Trimming took 6 bases from V and 0 from J; bases not matched to a gene: 6. The CDR3 DNA is TGCAGTGCGCAAGGGACTAGCGGGCTAGCCAAAAACATTCAGTACTTC. Its protein is CSAQGTSGLAKNIQYF.

V gene TRBV6-9 combines with J gene TRBJ2-1; 16 nucleotides agree with TRBD2. Trimming took 5 bases from V and 5 from J; bases not matched to a gene: 6. CDR3 length: 17 amino acids. CDR1 is MNHGY, CDR2 SVAAGI, per germline. The CDR3, as DNA: TGTGCCAGCAGTGCCGGGACTAGCGGGGGGGATAACAATGAGCAGTTCTTC. Protein sequence: CASSAGTSGGDNNEQFF.

The chain uses TRBV2 and TRBJ1-1; D uncertain. The CDR3 runs 13 residues. The germline gives CDR1 SNHLY, CDR2 FYNNEI. V lost 6 bases and J 1 base, leaving 9 bases between the germline ends. CDR3 in DNA: TGTGCCAGCAGCCCGACAAAGAACACTGAAGCTTTCTTT. Protein: CASSPTKNTEAFF.

This clonotype came up a few times. The rearrangement links TRBV10-3 to TRBJ1-2; a possible D gene is TRBD1 (6 bases). Germline V gene data show CDR1 as ENHRY and CDR2 as SYGVKD. Trimming pared 5 bases from V and 0 bases from J, leaving 13 bases between. This CDR3 comprises 15 residues. The DNA for the CDR3 is TGTGCCATCAGTTCTACAGGGCTATCTAACTATGGCTACACCTTC. This codes for CAISSTGLSNYGYTF.

The chain links TRBV6-5 to TRBJ1-4, with D possibly being TRBD1 (5 bases). Germline V gives CDR1 MNHEY, CDR2 SVGAGI. V was clipped by 6 bases and J by 6 bases, with 20 bases between them. This CDR3 has 16 residues. CDR3 DNA sequence: TGTGCCAGCAGACCTGACAGAATGTTTGGCTATGAAAAACTGTTTTTT. This sequence encodes CASRPDRMFGYEKLFF.

On this clonotype itself: No conserved phenylalanine or tryptophan ends this CDR3, so it is likely a read error. The chain is built from TRBV5-1 and TRBJ2-7; no reliable D call. Germline CDR1 is SGHRS and CDR2 is YFSETQ. The germline V and J ends were trimmed by 0 bases and 0 bases, with 10 bases remaining between them. The CDR3 is 15 residues long. CDR3 sequence reads: CASSLGTASSYEQYL. The CDR3 DNA follows: TGCGCCAGCAGCTTGGGAACGGCCAGCTCCTACGAGCAGTACTTG.

The V call is TRBV20-1, the J call TRBJ1-4; no clear D gene. Trimming cost V 3 bases and J 2 bases, with 7 bases left between them. Germline CDR1 reads DFQATT; CDR2 reads SNEGSKA (reference sequence). The CDR3 runs 13 residues. Here the CDR3 reads CSASRLTNEKLFF. In nucleotides, the CDR3 is TGCAGTGCTAGTCGCCTCACTAATGAAAAACTGTTTTTT.

The CDR3: CASSNLAGKAKNIQYF. DNA of the CDR3: TGTGCCAGCAGCAACTTAGCGGGGAAAGCCAAAAACATTCAGTACTTC. The rearrangement links TRBV5-6 to TRBJ2-4; 8 bases match TRBD2. There are 16 residues in the CDR3. The V gene's germline CDR1 is SGHDT and CDR2 YYEEEE. The V gene end was trimmed by 4 bases and the J gene end by 0 bases; junction bases not matched to a gene: 6.

This chain uses TRBV20-1 with TRBJ1-1; TRBD1 agrees at 9 bases. In germline, CDR1 is DFQATT, CDR2 SNEGSKA (reference sequence). With V trimmed by 0 bases and J by 2 bases, 4 bases remained unmatched. The CDR3 spans 15 residues. Here the CDR3 DNA reads TGCAGTGCTAGAGAAAGGACAGGGGCTAACACTGAAGCTTTCTTT. Protein product: CSARERTGANTEAFF.

The CDR3 spells CSAIAGESYEQYF. The CDR3 DNA reads as TGCAGCGCAATAGCGGGAGAGTCCTACGAGCAGTACTTC. The rearrangement uses TRBV29-1 and TRBJ2-5; 9 nucleotides agree with TRBD2. The J call is doubtful: the DNA matches TRBJ2-7 better. Germline V gene sequence: CDR1 SQVTM, CDR2 ANQGSEA. The CDR3 is 13 amino acids.